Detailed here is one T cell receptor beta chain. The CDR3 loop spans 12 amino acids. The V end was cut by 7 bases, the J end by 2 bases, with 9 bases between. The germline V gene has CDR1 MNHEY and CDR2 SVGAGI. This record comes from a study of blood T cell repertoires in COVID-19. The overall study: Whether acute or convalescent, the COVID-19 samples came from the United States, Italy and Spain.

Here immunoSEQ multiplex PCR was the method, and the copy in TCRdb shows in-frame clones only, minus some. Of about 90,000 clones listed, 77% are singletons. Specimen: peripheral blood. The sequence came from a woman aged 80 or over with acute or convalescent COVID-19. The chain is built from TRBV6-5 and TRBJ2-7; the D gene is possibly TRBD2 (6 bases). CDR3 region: CASKEGTYEQYF. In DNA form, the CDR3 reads TGTGCCAGCAAGGAGGGGACCTACGAGCAGTACTTC.